This TCR beta chain was profiled in a study of cytomegalovirus exposure and HLA in healthy donors. This clone appeared a single time. It was with 60 Vbeta and 13 Jbeta primers that the PCR ran. TCRdb's copy holds only in-frame clones and misses some; the assay was immunoSEQ multiplex PCR. Of around 130,000 clones listed, over 75% were seen once; the top ten hold 1.4% to 1.5%. The V gene's germline CDR1 is MNHNS and CDR2 SASEGT. The V gene lost 6 bases and the J gene lost 6 bases, with 9 bases spanning the gap. The CDR3 contains 12 residues. Source material: PBMCs. The rearrangement joins TRBV6-1 to TRBJ2-1; D is undetermined. This clonotype originated in a young woman in good health and CMV-seronegative. The CDR3 DNA is TGTGCCAGCAGCCCCCCGGGCAATGAGCAGTTCTTC. Residues: CASSPPGNEQFF.